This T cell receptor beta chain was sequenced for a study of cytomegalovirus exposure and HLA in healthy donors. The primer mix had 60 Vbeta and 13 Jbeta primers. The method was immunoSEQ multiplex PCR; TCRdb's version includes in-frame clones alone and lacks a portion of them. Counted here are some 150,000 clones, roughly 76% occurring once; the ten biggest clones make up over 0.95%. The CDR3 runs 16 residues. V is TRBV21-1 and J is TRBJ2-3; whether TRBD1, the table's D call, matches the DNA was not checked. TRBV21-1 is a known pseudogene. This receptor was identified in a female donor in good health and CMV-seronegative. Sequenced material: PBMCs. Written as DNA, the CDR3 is TGTGCCAGCAGCACGCGCCCGAAACTGACAGGGAGAGGTAAGGATTTT. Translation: CASSTRPKLTGRGKDF.